Following are 17 T cell receptor beta chains from one sample sequenced in a study of blood T cells in healthy people across ages. The second PCR ran roughly 7 to 12 cycles with a sample-barcoded 5' primer and J-beta primers. MiXCR, applied by TCRdb to the 5' RACE reads, yields one record per CDR3 protein. This table holds under 850,000 distinct CDR3 sequences, 30% to 45% found once. The material sequenced was blood. These receptor sequences come from a man between 18 and 35 years old in good health.

Turning to this clonotype: Given a much more abundant clone one base away, this may be a read error. This chain uses TRBV12-3 or TRBV12-4 with TRBJ1-2; the D gene is possibly TRBD1 (6 bases). The ends were cut back, 5 bases at V and 3 bases at J, with 13 bases in the middle. The CDR3 loop spans 14 amino acids. In DNA, the CDR3 is TGTGCCAGCAGTCCCGGGGGGCTTTACTATGGCTACACCTTC. Amino acids: CASSPGGLYYGYTF.

This clonotype came up many times. V usage is TRBV4-3 and J usage is TRBJ2-5; the D is unclear. This CDR3 has 19 amino acids. V shed 0 bases and J shed 1 base, with 21 bases lying between them. The germline gives CDR1 LGHNA, CDR2 YSLEER. DNA for the CDR3: TGCGCCAGCAGCCAAGATTACAGCAAGACTCCCCCCCTCCAAGAGACCCAGTACTTC. Protein product: CASSQDYSKTPPLQETQYF.

This clonotype showed up many times. The chain joins TRBV4-2 to TRBJ1-6; maybe TRBD1 (6 bases). This CDR3 has 15 amino acids. Germline CDR1 is LGHNA and CDR2 is YNFKEQ. Trimming took 1 base from V and 5 from J, leaving 9 bases between them. CDR3 amino acids: CASSQARTDNSPLHF. The CDR3, as DNA: TGTGCCAGCAGCCAAGCCCGGACAGATAATTCACCCCTCCACTTT.

At least ten counts were recorded for this clonotype. The chain carries TRBV7-2 and TRBJ1-4; TRBD1 might be the D (6 bases). This CDR3 is 15 amino acids long. V shed 5 bases and J shed 5 bases, with 15 bases lying between them. Germline-derived CDR1 and CDR2 are SGHTA and FQGNSA. CDR3 sequence (DNA): TGTGCCAGCAGCGCCAGGACAGCTACCAATGAAAAACTGTTTTTT. Protein product: CASSARTATNEKLFF.

The chain combines TRBV7-9 with TRBJ1-1; TRBD1 might be the D (6 bases). In germline, CDR1 is SEHNR, CDR2 FQNEAQ (reference sequence). V dropped 5 bases and J dropped 3 bases, with 13 bases sitting between them. This CDR3 is built from 14 residues. In DNA form, the CDR3 reads TGTGCCAGCAGCAAAGCAGGGGTATACACTGAAGCTTTCTTT. The encoded protein is CASSKAGVYTEAFF.

The chain joins TRBV9 to TRBJ2-7, with D possibly being TRBD2 (5 bases). TRBJ2-5 explains the end of the DNA better; the J call may be wrong. Germline CDR1 and CDR2: SGDLS and YYNGEE. The CDR3 consists of 14 residues. The CDR3 here is CASSVSPSMETQYF. DNA for the CDR3: TGTGCCAGCAGCGTATCCCCTAGCATGGAGACCCAGTACTTC.

As for this clonotype: One end of the junction fails to match germline, which may point to a read error. The chain recombines TRBV7-2 with TRBJ1-5, with D unresolved. Germline CDR1 reads SGHTA; CDR2 reads FQGNSA. The CDR3 contains 15 residues. The CDR3 DNA follows: TGTGCCAGCAGCTTATTAGGATATAGCGATCAGCCCCAGCATTTT. This encodes CASSLLGYSDQPQHF.

The V and J genes are TRBV14 and TRBJ1-6; possible D gene TRBD1, 5 bases. V gave up 2 bases and J gave up 1 base, with 9 bases separating them. Germline CDR1 SGHDN, CDR2 FVKESK. CDR3 length: 16 residues. CDR3: CASSQTQGSYNSPLHF. In nucleotides, the CDR3 is TGTGCCAGCAGCCAAACCCAGGGTTCCTATAATTCACCCCTCCACTTT.

The count of this clonotype is one. One junction end does not reproduce the germline sequence, and a read error may be involved. The V and J genes are TRBV5-1 and TRBJ2-4; 8 nucleotides match TRBD2. Matching the DNA end better, TRBJ2-7 makes the J call doubtful. Germline V gene sequence: CDR1 SGHRS, CDR2 YFSETQ. The CDR3 extends over 14 amino acids. The CDR3 region has the DNA TGCGCCAGCAGATTAGCGGGGCGCTCCTCCGAGCAGTACTTC. It translates to CASRLAGRSSEQYF.

This clonotype was seen a handful of times. The chain carries TRBV7-2 and TRBJ2-3; maybe TRBD1 (5 bases). The V end lost 4 bases, the J end lost 4 bases, and 12 bases lay between the germline ends. Germline-derived CDR1 and CDR2 are SGHTA and FQGNSA. The CDR3 runs 14 residues. The CDR3 reads CASSSRIRADTQYF. The CDR3 DNA follows: TGTGCCAGCAGCTCTAGAATCAGGGCAGATACGCAGTATTTT. The complete variable domain, with remaining parts taken from reference TRBV7-2 and TRBJ2-3, reads GAGVSQSPSNKVTEKGKDVELRCDPISGHTALYWYRQSLGQGLEFLIYFQGNSAPDKSGLPSDRFSAERTGGSVSTLTIQRTQQEDSAVYLCASSSRIRADTQYFGPGTRLTVL.

The rearrangement uses TRBV14 and TRBJ1-1; D unresolved. V lost 0 bases and J lost 6, with 8 bases in between. This CDR3 region has 13 residues. Looked up from germline, CDR1 is SGHDN and CDR2 is FVKESK. The CDR3 bases are TGTGCCAGCAGCCAAGATTTGGAAGCTGAAGCTTTCTTT. Amino acid sequence: CASSQDLEAEAFF.

On this clonotype itself: This is likely a read error, given that the CDR3 carries no conserved phenylalanine or tryptophan at its end. This chain joins TRBV28 and TRBJ2-3; D is unclear. Looked up from germline, CDR1 is MDHEN and CDR2 is SYDVKM. CDR3 length equals 14 residues. The V end was cut by 2 bases, the J end by 6 bases, with 12 bases between. DNA for the CDR3: TGTGCCAGCAGTTTAGGTTCCAGCGACGATACGCAGTATTTG. This codes for CASSLGSSDDTQYL.

The chain has TRBV4-1 and TRBJ2-3, with 7 bases aligning to TRBD1. The CDR3 consists of 16 residues. Germline trimming cut 4 bases from V and 1 base from J; bases unmatched to any gene: 8. The germline V gene has CDR1 MGHRA and CDR2 YSYEKL. The CDR3 nucleotides read TGCGCCAGCAGCCCCCGACAGGGTGTGGGCACAGATACGCAGTATTTT. Protein product: CASSPRQGVGTDTQYF.

Concerning this clonotype: One end of the junction fails to match germline, which may point to a read error. The chain uses TRBV7-2 and TRBJ2-1; TRBD2 aligns across 14 bases. The tail of the sequence fits TRBJ2-7 better, so the J call may be wrong. The germline CDR1 and CDR2 sequences are SGHTA and FQGNSA. This CDR3 is 20 amino acids long. CDR3 loop: CASSLAGGTSGSVGYNEQYF. The DNA of the CDR3 is TGTGCCAGCAGCCTAGCTGGGGGGACTAGCGGGAGTGTCGGCTACAATGAGCAGTACTTC.

Turning to this clonotype: One base away lies a much larger clone, so this may be a sequencing read error. The V and J genes are TRBV4-2 and TRBJ2-1; unclear D gene. This CDR3 spans 14 amino acids. V shed 0 bases and J shed 4 bases, with 7 bases lying between them. CDR1 is LGHNA, CDR2 YNFKEQ, per germline. CDR3 residues: CASSQDREYNEQFF. CDR3 DNA: TGTGCCAGCAGCCAAGATCGTGAGTACAATGAGCAGTTCTTC.

The rearrangement links TRBV7-2 to TRBJ2-3; TRBD1 aligns across 9 bases. J lost 2 bases, V lost 0 bases, and 3 bases had no gene match. The CDR3 spans 16 residues. The germline CDR1 and CDR2 sequences are SGHTA and FQGNSA. CDR3 nucleotide sequence: TGTGCCAGCAGCTTAGCGGGACAGGGCCCCACAGATACGCAGTATTTT. Translated: CASSLAGQGPTDTQYF.

Of note for this clonotype: A read error is possible here, since a much larger clone lies one base away. The V and J genes are TRBV12-3 or TRBV12-4 and TRBJ2-1; 9 nucleotides agree with TRBD1. Trimming at V came to 3 bases and at J to 13 bases, leaving 10 bases not matched to a gene. This CDR3 region has 14 residues. CDR3 loop: CASSFGQGIETQFF. CDR3 sequence (DNA): TGTGCCAGCAGTTTCGGACAGGGGATAGAGACCCAGTTCTTC.